Listed here are 16 T cell receptor beta chains from one sample, sequenced in a study of cytomegalovirus exposure and HLA in healthy donors. PCR was performed using 60 Vbeta and 13 Jbeta primers. Clones were read by immunoSEQ multiplex PCR, and TCRdb kept only the in-frame ones, dropping some. The table shows some 190,000 clones, with about four fifths occurring only once. Sample: PBMCs. The receptors were sampled from a middle-aged man in good health and CMV-seropositive.

This chain joins TRBV5-1 and TRBJ1-4, with TRBD1 matching over 8 bases. Germline V gives CDR1 SGHRS, CDR2 YFSETQ. The CDR3 loop spans 15 amino acids. V was pared by 2 bases and J by 2 bases, with 2 bases of the junction left unmatched. The CDR3 DNA follows: TGCGCCAGCAGCTTCAGACAGGGGACTAATGAAAAACTGTTTTTT. Amino acid sequence: CASSFRQGTNEKLFF.

The CDR3 reads CASSLQATNEKLFF. CDR3 in DNA: TGTGCCAGCAGTTTACAGGCAACTAATGAAAAACTGTTTTTT. This rearrangement joins TRBV28 to TRBJ1-4; D is undetermined. CDR1 MDHEN and CDR2 SYDVKM come from the germline V gene. There are 14 residues in the CDR3. V lost 2 bases, J lost 0 bases, and 4 bases lay in between.

This chain uses TRBV28 with TRBJ2-1, with D unresolved. Germline V gene lookup returns CDR1 MDHEN and CDR2 SYDVKM. Trimming shortened V by 3 bases and J by 6 bases, and 6 bases separated the two germline ends. This CDR3 region has 12 residues. CDR3 DNA: TGTGCCAGCAGTTTTAGTACCAATGAGCAGTTCTTC. It is translated as CASSFSTNEQFF.

In its sample, this clone was seen a few times. This chain links TRBV7-8 with TRBJ2-7, with unresolved D. V gave up 1 base and J gave up 5 bases, with 12 bases separating them. Germline CDR1 SGHVS, CDR2 FQNEAQ. This CDR3 has 14 residues. CDR3 coding DNA: TGTGCCAGCAGCTTAGGTAACAGAATAAACGAGCAGTACTTC. Amino acid sequence: CASSLGNRINEQYF.

The V and J genes are TRBV9 and TRBJ2-3; a weak D match, TRBD2 (6 bases). CDR1 and CDR2 (germline): SGDLS, YYNGEE. The CDR3 is 12 residues long. V lost 4 bases and J 12 bases, leaving 15 bases between the germline ends. The CDR3 region is CASSSPGTYQYF. The CDR3 DNA sequence: TGTGCCAGCAGCTCCCCAGGGACTTACCAGTATTTT.

In the case of this clone: The junction does not match germline at one end; this may be a read error. The V call is TRBV5-1, the J call TRBJ2-7; 9 nucleotides align to TRBD2. CDR1 and CDR2 from the germline V gene are SGHRS and YFSETQ. The CDR3 spans 16 residues. DNA for the CDR3: TGCGCCAGCAGCTTGGGTAGCGGGAGTAATGCCTACGCGCAGTACTTC. Protein: CASSLGSGSNAYAQYF.

The chain combines TRBV5-1 with TRBJ2-7, with D perhaps TRBD2 (5 bases). The J call may not be correct, given that the DNA end is closer to TRBJ2-1. The CDR3 runs 13 residues. CDR1 and CDR2 (germline): SGHRS, YFSETQ. CDR3 bases: TGCGCCAGCAGCTTGGATCCGGGGAATGAGCAGTTCTTC. Its protein is CASSLDPGNEQFF.

The chain combines TRBV27 with TRBJ1-5; D gene uncertain. The V and J ends lost 1 base and 6 bases respectively, with 4 bases between them. This CDR3 is built from 12 residues. Germline CDR1 is MNHEY and CDR2 is SMNVEV (reference sequence). CDR3 DNA: TGTGCCAGCAGTTTATTTCGTCAGCCCCAGCATTTT. Its translation: CASSLFRQPQHF.

This clone appeared a single time. This chain connects TRBV7-9 to TRBJ1-4; 9 bases map to TRBD1. The CDR3 is made up of 15 amino acids. With V trimmed by 5 bases and J by 6 bases, 7 bases remained unmatched. Germline V lookup: CDR1 SEHNR, CDR2 FQNEAQ (reference sequence). The CDR3 region is CASSPRDRVDEKLFF. For the CDR3, the DNA is TGTGCCAGCAGCCCGAGGGACAGGGTCGATGAAAAACTGTTTTTT.

This clone was observed a few times. The CDR3 sequence is CASSVTNQGSNYGYTF. In DNA, the CDR3 is TGTGCCAGCAGCGTAACCAATCAGGGGTCAAACTATGGCTACACCTTC. The genes are TRBV7-9 and TRBJ1-2, with D perhaps matching TRBD1 (6 bases). Germline CDR1 is SEHNR and CDR2 is FQNEAQ (reference sequence). The V end lost 5 bases, the J end lost 2 bases, and 18 bases lay between the germline ends. This CDR3 has 16 amino acids.

The chain links TRBV5-6 to TRBJ2-7; 7 nucleotides match TRBD2. Looked up from germline, CDR1 is SGHDT and CDR2 is YYEEEE. This CDR3 region has 11 residues. V gave up 5 bases and J gave up 5 bases; unmatched junction bases: 1. The CDR3 nucleotides are TGTGCCAGCAGACGGGGGGACGAGCAGTACTTC. Translation: CASRRGDEQYF.

This chain links TRBV19 with TRBJ2-1, with 10 positions matching TRBD2. The germline CDR1 and CDR2 sequences are LNHDA and SQIVND (reference sequence). This CDR3 contains 15 residues. V shed 5 bases, J shed 4 bases, and the junction held 5 bases outside the gene matches. The CDR3 spells CASSPGTSDYNEQFF. CDR3 DNA sequence: TGTGCCAGTAGTCCCGGGACTAGCGATTACAATGAGCAGTTCTTC. Using reference TRBV19 and TRBJ2-1 for the parts outside the CDR3, the full variable domain is DGGITQSPKYLFRKEGQNVTLSCEQNLNHDAMYWYRQDPGQGLRLIYYSQIVNDFQKGDIAEGYSVSREKKESFPLTVTSAQKNPTAFYLCASSPGTSDYNEQFFGPGTRLTVL.

This clone has more than one count but fewer than ten. The chain uses TRBV5-1 and TRBJ2-7; 16 nucleotides agree with TRBD2. Germline assignment: CDR1 SGHRS and CDR2 YFSETQ. V was pared by 4 bases and J by 0 bases, with 7 bases of the junction left unmatched. The CDR3 length is 18 residues. The CDR3 coding sequence is TGCGCCAGCAGCCTGGGACTAGCGGGAGGGCCTAGCTCCTACGAGCAGTACTTC. Amino acids: CASSLGLAGGPSSYEQYF.

The chain has TRBV19 and TRBJ1-5, with a possible D match to TRBD1 (5 bases). Trimming pared 5 bases from V and 7 bases from J, leaving 18 bases between. Germline V lookup: CDR1 LNHDA, CDR2 SQIVND (reference sequence). The CDR3 is 15 residues long. The CDR3 spells CASSSDPQGGQPQHF. The DNA for the CDR3 is TGTGCCAGTAGTTCAGACCCTCAGGGTGGGCAGCCCCAGCATTTT.

The V and J genes are TRBV5-1 and TRBJ2-5, with 13 bases aligning to TRBD2. The trim removed 4 bases at V and 4 bases at J, leaving 4 bases unmatched. The V gene's germline CDR1 is SGHRS and CDR2 YFSETQ. The CDR3 extends over 15 amino acids. The CDR3 DNA reads as TGCGCCAGCAGCCCCGGACTAGCGGGGGCAGAGACCCAGTACTTC. It specifies CASSPGLAGAETQYF.

The chain joins TRBV9 to TRBJ1-2; TRBD1 might be the D (6 bases). V lost 1 base to trimming and J lost 7 bases, with 14 bases between them. CDR3 length: 14 residues. The germline CDR1 and CDR2 sequences are SGDLS and YYNGEE. The CDR3 bases are TGTGCCAGCAGCGTACTCTCGCAGGGGAGTGGCTACACCTTC. This codes for CASSVLSQGSGYTF.